This entry lists 2 T cell receptor beta chains sequenced from one sample in a study of cytomegalovirus exposure and HLA in healthy donors. 13 Jbeta primers and 60 Vbeta primers were used for the PCR. Method: immunoSEQ multiplex PCR; TCRdb's copy keeps in-frame clones and lacks some. This sample's table reports 50,000 to 75,000 clones. Sequenced sample: PBMCs. Every receptor here comes from a woman aged 18-30 years in good health and CMV-seronegative.

The gene calls are TRBV15 and TRBJ1-2; 7 bases match TRBD1. Germline V gene data show CDR1 as LNHNV and CDR2 as YYDKDF (reference sequence). The CDR3 loop spans 16 amino acids. Losses at the gene ends were 0 bases for V and 7 bases for J; bases not matched to a gene: 11. CDR3 nucleotide sequence: TGTGCCACCAGCAGAGACCTGGAGGGGGCAAACATTGGCTACACCTTC. Its translation: CATSRDLEGANIGYTF.

The gene calls are TRBV6-1 and TRBJ2-1; 7 positions match TRBD1. With V trimmed by 8 bases and J by 4 bases, 8 bases remained unmatched. The CDR3 totals 14 residues. Germline V gives CDR1 MNHNS, CDR2 SASEGT. The CDR3 DNA reads as TGTGCCAGCTCTAGGGGACAGACTTACAATGAGCAGTTCTTC. Amino acid sequence: CASSRGQTYNEQFF.